The clone carrying this TCR beta chain turned up a few times. What it binds is unknown. There are 15 residues in the CDR3. The V gene lost 2 bases and the J gene lost 6 bases, with 14 bases spanning the gap. Germline CDR1 and CDR2: SEHNR and FQNEAQ (reference sequence). The sample comes from a study of beta chain features in type 1 diabetes. Investigators reverse transcribed all isolated RNA, so they sequenced expressed TCRB transcripts. TCRdb's copy holds only in-frame clones and misses some; the assay was immunoSEQ multiplex PCR. The sample comprises fewer than 350,000 clones, over 14% of which are singletons, and roughly 0.015% rests with the top ten. Whole-study results and caveats: Patients with Type 1 diabetes showed moderately but significantly shorter TCRB CDR3s in all four CD4+ subsets.

This TCR derives from a man aged 18 to 29 with type 1 diabetes. Sequenced sample: naive CD4+ T cells from blood. The chain uses TRBV7-9 and TRBJ2-1; D not certain. The CDR3 DNA is TGTGCCAGCAGCTTAAGTGAGCGAATCGCCAATGAGCAGTTCTTC. This encodes CASSLSERIANEQFF.